The next 2 T cell receptor beta chains were all read from a single sample in a study of molecular identifiers for immune sequencing clone quantification (dated by TCRdb to the late 2010s). Library prep was done by PCR. The sample was run on a NextSeq 500. TCRdb reran the public reads through fastp at Q25 and MiXCR, keeping productive beta chains. Merged by CDR3 protein, the rows form single entries marked with the most common genes and DNA. Here the sample has more than 550,000 distinct CDR3 sequences; less than 30% occur a single time. Clones ranked in the top ten supply 0.7% to 0.95% of the sample. The sequencing sample was made of naive CD8+ T cells from blood, with Jurkat cell RNA spiked in. What this sample's cell subset or site label stands for: FACS-sorted CD8+CD4-CCR7+CD45RA+ naive T cells. All receptors derive from a human donor in good health. Some libraries in this study had Jurkat cell RNA spiked in.

The chain has TRBV19 and TRBJ2-1; no firm D call. The germline gives CDR1 LNHDA, CDR2 SQIVND (reference sequence). Trimming cost V 5 bases and J 9 bases, with 14 bases left between them. The CDR3 loop spans 13 amino acids. The CDR3 here is CASSAQDWVEQFF. The CDR3 nucleotides read TGTGCCAGTAGTGCCCAGGATTGGGTTGAGCAGTTCTTC.

This clonotype came up a few times. V is TRBV12-3 or TRBV12-4 and J is TRBJ2-5, with D tentatively TRBD1 (6 bases). Trimming stripped 6 bases from V and 4 bases from J, with 18 bases between. The CDR3 has 15 amino acids. Here the CDR3 reads CASSHLSGVRETQYF. The CDR3 coding sequence is TGTGCCAGCAGCCACCTTTCAGGGGTTAGAGAGACCCAGTACTTC.